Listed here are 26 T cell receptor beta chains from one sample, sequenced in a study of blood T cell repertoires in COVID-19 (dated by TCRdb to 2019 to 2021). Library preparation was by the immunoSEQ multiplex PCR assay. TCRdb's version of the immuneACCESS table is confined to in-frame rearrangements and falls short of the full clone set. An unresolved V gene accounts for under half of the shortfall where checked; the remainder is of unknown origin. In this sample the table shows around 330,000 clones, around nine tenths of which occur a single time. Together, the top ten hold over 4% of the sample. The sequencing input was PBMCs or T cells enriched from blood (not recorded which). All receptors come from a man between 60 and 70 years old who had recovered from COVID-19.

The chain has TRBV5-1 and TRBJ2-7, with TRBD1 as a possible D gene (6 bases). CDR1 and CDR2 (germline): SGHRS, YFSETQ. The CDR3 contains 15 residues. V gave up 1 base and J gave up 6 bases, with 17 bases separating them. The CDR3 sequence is CASSLTGSSVPEQYF. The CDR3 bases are TGCGCCAGCAGCTTGACAGGGAGCTCGGTCCCCGAGCAGTACTTC.

The DNA for the CDR3 is TGTGCCAGCAGCCAAGCGGGGGAAGCTTTCTTT. Translating gives CASSQAGEAFF. The V and J genes are TRBV3-1 (or the pseudogene TRBV3-2) and TRBJ1-1; D is unresolved. The V gene lost 1 base and the J gene lost 8 bases, with 5 bases spanning the gap. The CDR3 extends over 11 amino acids. From germline, CDR1 is LGHDT and CDR2 YNNKEL (reference sequence).

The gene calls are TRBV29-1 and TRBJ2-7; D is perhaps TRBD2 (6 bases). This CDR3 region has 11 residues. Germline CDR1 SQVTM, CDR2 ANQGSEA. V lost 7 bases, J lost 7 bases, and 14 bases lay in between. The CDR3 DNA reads TGCAGCGCTAAGCGGGCTGGAGAGCAGTACTTC. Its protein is CSAKRAGEQYF.

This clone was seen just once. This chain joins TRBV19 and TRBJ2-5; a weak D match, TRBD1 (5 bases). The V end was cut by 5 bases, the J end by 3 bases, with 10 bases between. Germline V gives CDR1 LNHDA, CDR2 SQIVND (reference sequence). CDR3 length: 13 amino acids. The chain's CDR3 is CASSLQVKETQYF. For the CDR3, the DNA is TGTGCCAGTAGTCTACAGGTGAAAGAGACCCAGTACTTC.

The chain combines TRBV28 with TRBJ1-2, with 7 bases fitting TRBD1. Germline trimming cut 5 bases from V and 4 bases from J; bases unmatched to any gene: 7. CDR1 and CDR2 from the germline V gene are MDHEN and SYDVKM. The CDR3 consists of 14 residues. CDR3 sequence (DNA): TGTGCCAGCAGTGGGGACAGCGGATCCTATGGCTACACCTTC. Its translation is CASSGDSGSYGYTF.

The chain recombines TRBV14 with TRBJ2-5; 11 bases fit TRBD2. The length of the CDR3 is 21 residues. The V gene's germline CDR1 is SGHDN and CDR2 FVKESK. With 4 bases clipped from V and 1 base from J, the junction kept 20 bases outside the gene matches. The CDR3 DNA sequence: TGTGCCAGCAGCCGATGGGGGACTAGCGGAAGGAGCCCCCTTCTCCAAGAGACCCAGTACTTC. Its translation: CASSRWGTSGRSPLLQETQYF.

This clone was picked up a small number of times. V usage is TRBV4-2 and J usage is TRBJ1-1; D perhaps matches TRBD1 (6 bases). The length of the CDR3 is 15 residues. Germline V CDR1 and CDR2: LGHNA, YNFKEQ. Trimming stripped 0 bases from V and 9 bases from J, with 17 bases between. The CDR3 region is CASSQDATGQLKAFF. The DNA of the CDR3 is TGTGCCAGCAGCCAAGATGCCACAGGGCAACTTAAAGCTTTCTTT.

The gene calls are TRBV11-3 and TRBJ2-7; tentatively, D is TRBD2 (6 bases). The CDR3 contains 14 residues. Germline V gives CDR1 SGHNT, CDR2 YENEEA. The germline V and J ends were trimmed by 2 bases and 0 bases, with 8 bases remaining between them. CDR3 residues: CASSLSGVSYEQYF. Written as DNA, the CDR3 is TGTGCCAGCAGCTTATCGGGAGTCTCCTACGAGCAGTACTTC.

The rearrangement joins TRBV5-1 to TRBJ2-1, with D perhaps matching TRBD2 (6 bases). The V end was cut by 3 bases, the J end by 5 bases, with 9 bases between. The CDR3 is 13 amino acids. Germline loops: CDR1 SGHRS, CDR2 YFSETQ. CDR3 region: CASSSDYNNEQFF. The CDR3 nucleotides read TGCGCCAGCAGCTCGGACTACAACAATGAGCAGTTCTTC.

The CDR3 DNA reads as TGTGCCAGCAGTCCAGGGTCCCTAGCGCAGTATTTT. Its translation is CASSPGSLAQYF. The chain carries TRBV28 and TRBJ2-3, with D possibly TRBD1 on 5 matching bases. Germline CDR1 reads MDHEN; CDR2 reads SYDVKM. Trimming took off 5 bases at V and 10 bases at J, with 13 bases between the two ends. The CDR3 loop spans 12 amino acids.

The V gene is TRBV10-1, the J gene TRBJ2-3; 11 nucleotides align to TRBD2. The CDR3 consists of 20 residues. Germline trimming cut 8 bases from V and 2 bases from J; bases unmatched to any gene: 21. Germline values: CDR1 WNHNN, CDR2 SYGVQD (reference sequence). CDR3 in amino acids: CASGGAGLAAKKTFTDTQYF. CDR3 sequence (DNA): TGCGCCAGCGGGGGGGCGGGACTAGCGGCAAAAAAAACATTCACAGATACGCAGTATTTT.

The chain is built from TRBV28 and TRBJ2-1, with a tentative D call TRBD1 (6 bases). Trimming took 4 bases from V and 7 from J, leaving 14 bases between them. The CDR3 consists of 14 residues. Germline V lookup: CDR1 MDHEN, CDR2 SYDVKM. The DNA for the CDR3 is TGTGCCAGCAGTTCCTACAGGGCAGGGAATGAGCAGTTCTTC. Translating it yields CASSSYRAGNEQFF.

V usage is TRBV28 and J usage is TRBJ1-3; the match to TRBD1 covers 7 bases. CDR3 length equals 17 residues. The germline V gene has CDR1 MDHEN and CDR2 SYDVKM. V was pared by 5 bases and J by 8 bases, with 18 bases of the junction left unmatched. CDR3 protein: CASSPLVATGAGDTIYF. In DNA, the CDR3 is TGTGCCAGCAGTCCCCTCGTAGCTACAGGGGCTGGTGACACCATATATTTT.

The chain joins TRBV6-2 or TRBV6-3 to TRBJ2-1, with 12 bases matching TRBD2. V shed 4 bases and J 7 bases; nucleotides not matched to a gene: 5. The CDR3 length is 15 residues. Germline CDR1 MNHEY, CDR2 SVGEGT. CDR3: CASSSSGRAFNEQFF. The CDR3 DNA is TGTGCCAGCAGTTCTAGCGGGAGGGCATTTAATGAGCAGTTCTTC.

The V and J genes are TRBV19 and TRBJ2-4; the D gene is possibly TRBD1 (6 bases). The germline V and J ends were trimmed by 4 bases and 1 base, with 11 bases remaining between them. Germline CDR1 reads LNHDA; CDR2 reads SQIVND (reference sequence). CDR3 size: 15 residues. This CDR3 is CASSKWQGAKNIQYF. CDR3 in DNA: TGTGCCAGTAGTAAATGGCAGGGGGCCAAAAACATTCAGTACTTC.

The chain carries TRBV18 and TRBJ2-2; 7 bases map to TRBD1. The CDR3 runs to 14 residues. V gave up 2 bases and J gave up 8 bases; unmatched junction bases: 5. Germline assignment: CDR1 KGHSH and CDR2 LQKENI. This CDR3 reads CASSPDRVAGELFF. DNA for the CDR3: TGTGCCAGCTCACCAGACAGGGTCGCGGGGGAGCTGTTTTTT.

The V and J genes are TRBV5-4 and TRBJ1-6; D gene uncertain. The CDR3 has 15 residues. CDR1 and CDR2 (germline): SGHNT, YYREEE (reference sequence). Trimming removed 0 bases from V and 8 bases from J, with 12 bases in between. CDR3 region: CASSLAWEEDSPLHF. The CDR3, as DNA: TGTGCCAGCAGCTTGGCCTGGGAGGAGGATTCACCCCTCCACTTT.

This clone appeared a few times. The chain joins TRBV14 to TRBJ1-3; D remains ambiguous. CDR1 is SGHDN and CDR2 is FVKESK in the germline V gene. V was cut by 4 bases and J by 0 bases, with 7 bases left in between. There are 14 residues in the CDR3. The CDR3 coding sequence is TGTGCCAGCAGCCCTCAGGACTCTGGAAACACCATATATTTT. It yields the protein CASSPQDSGNTIYF.

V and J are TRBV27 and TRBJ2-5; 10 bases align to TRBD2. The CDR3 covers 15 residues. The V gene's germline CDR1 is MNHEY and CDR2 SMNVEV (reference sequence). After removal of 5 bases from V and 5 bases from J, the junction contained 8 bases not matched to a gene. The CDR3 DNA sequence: TGTGCCAGCAGTGAGACTAGCGGGCTCTGGGAGACCCAGTACTTC. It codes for CASSETSGLWETQYF.

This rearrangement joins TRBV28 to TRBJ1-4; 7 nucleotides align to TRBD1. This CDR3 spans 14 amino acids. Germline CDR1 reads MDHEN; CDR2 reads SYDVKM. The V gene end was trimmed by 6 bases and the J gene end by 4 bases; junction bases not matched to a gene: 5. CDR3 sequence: CASRPGGHNEKLFF. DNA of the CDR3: TGTGCCAGCAGGCCAGGGGGGCATAATGAAAAACTGTTTTTT.

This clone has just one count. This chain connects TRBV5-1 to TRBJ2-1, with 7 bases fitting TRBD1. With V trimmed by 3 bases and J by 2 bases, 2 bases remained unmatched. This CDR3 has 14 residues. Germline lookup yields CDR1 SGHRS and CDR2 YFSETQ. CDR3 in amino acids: CASSSGQAYNEQFF. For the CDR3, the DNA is TGCGCCAGCAGCTCCGGACAGGCCTACAATGAGCAGTTCTTC.

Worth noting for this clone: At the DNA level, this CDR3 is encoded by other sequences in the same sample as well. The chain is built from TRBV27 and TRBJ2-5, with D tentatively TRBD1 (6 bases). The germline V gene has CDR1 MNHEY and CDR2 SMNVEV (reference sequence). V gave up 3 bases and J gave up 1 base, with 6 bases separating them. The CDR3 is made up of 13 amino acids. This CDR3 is CASSFRGQETQYF. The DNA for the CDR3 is TGTGCCAGCAGTTTCAGGGGCCAAGAGACCCAGTACTTC.

The CDR3 sequence: CASSPYDNRSPLHF. The CDR3 DNA is TGCGCCAGCAGCCCCTACGACAATAGATCACCCCTCCACTTT. The chain joins TRBV5-1 to TRBJ1-6; no clear D gene. The CDR3 has 14 amino acids. Trimming shortened V by 4 bases and J by 10 bases, and 15 bases separated the two germline ends. CDR1 and CDR2 from the germline V gene are SGHRS and YFSETQ.

The DNA of the CDR3 is TGTGCCAGCAGTTTGAACGGGATACCCTACGAGCAGTACTTC. Its protein product is CASSLNGIPYEQYF. The chain uses TRBV28 and TRBJ2-7; D might be TRBD2 (5 bases). Trimming pared 3 bases from V and 2 bases from J, leaving 11 bases between. The CDR3 sequence is 14 residues long. CDR1 and CDR2 (germline): MDHEN, SYDVKM. Full variable domain (rest looked up from reference TRBV28 and TRBJ2-7): DVKVTQSSRYLVKRTGEKVFLECVQDMDHENMFWYRQDPGLGLRLIYFSYDVKMKEKGDIPEGYSVSREKKERFSLILESASTNQTSMYLCASSLNGIPYEQYFGPGTRLTVT.

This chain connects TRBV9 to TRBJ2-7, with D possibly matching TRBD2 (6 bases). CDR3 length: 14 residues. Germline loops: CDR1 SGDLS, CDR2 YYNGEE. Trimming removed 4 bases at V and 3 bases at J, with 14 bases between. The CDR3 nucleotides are TGTGCCAGCAGCCTTGTAGCGGCCTTCTACGAGCAGTACTTC. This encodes CASSLVAAFYEQYF.

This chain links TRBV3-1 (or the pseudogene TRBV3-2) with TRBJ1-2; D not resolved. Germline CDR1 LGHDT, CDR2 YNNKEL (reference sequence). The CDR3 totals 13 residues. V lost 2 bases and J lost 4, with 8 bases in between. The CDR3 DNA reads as TGTGCCAGCAGCCAATCAGGAAGCTATGGCTACACCTTC. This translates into CASSQSGSYGYTF.